Here is one T cell receptor beta chain with its context. This sample is drawn from a study of blood T cell repertoires in COVID-19. On the study more broadly: Collection of acute and convalescent COVID-19 samples took place in the United States, Italy and Spain. In each case, the material was cDNA or gDNA derived from T cells, B-cell-depleted T cells, or PBMCs.

The CDR3 spans 14 residues. How the authors handled the data: Reference gene primer amplification in the assay estimated nucleated cell counts. The repertoire was sequenced with immunoSEQ multiplex PCR; TCRdb's copy has only in-frame clones and lacks some. D and trimming were read from the DNA, whereas the V and J calls and clone size are those reported in that table. The sample holds 220,000 or so clones; around 90% are singletons and the top ten take around 6%. This clonotype originated in a man in his fifties or sixties who had recovered from COVID-19. Sequencing was done on a sample of peripheral blood. The V call is TRBV21-1, the J call TRBJ1-2; the D call TRBD1 from the table was never checked on the DNA. TRBV21-1 is tagged as a pseudogene. The CDR3 loop is CASSKEVQGYGYTF. CDR3 DNA: TGTGCCAGCAGCAAAGAGGTCCAGGGCTATGGCTACACCTTC.